This TCR beta chain was captured in a study of T cell changes during pregnancy in multiple sclerosis. Using immunoSEQ multiplex PCR, the repertoire was profiled, and TCRdb retains in-frame clones only, with some absent. The sample holds about 23,000 clones, more than 70% seen once. V was trimmed by 5 bases and J by 7 bases, leaving 12 bases between them. The V gene's germline CDR1 is SEHNR and CDR2 FQNEAQ (reference sequence). The CDR3 is made up of 12 amino acids. The sample consisted of CD8+ T cells from peripheral blood mononuclear cells, taken before pregnancy. The receptor's source is a female donor with multiple sclerosis, enrolled in a pregnancy study. The chain employs TRBV7-9 and TRBJ2-7; D might be TRBD2 (5 bases). The CDR3, as DNA: TGTGCCAGCAGCCTATCGCCGGGGGAGCAGTACTTC. This translates into CASSLSPGEQYF.